This entry features one TCR beta chain sequence. As yet, its antigen is unknown. These data come from a study of cytomegalovirus exposure and HLA in healthy donors. The germline V gene has CDR1 SGHAT and CDR2 FQNNGV. The J segment lost 3 bases and the V segment lost 3 bases, leaving 2 bases of the junction unmatched. The CDR3 is made up of 14 amino acids. PCR primers comprised 60 Vbeta and 13 Jbeta primers. As handled by the study authors: Later work found around 72 million unique TCR beta chains, with 9.5 million to 12 million shared. Measured with immunoSEQ multiplex PCR; TCRdb has only the in-frame clones, and not every one. V and J calls plus clone size are reproduced from that table; the DNA served to infer D and trimming. The repertoire holds tens of thousands of clones, with roughly 83% as singletons. Study-wide results and limits: The dataset shows that most TCR sequences were rare, while some public TCRs occurred in many donors. Several top significant clusters appeared, in a later analysis, to be linked to common viral pathogens.

The TCR was taken from a man aged 30 to 45 in good health and CMV-seronegative. Sequencing was performed on PBMCs. This chain connects TRBV11-2 to TRBJ1-1; TRBD1 matches 9 bases. In DNA form, the CDR3 reads TGTGCCAGCAGCTTGACAGGGGGGGACACTGAAGCTTTCTTT. Its translation: CASSLTGGDTEAFF. Combining the CDR3 with reference TRBV11-2 and TRBJ1-1 gives the whole variable domain EAGVAQSPRYKIIEKRQSVAFWCNPISGHATLYWYQQILGQGPKLLIQFQNNGVVDDSQLPKDRFSAERLKGVDSTLKIQPAKLEDSAVYLCASSLTGGDTEAFFGQGTRLTVV.